Below, one TCR beta chain is given with its context. These data are taken from a study of blood T cell repertoires in COVID-19. Study in general: Nucleic acid was either cDNA or gDNA, and it came from T cells, B-cell-depleted T cells, or PBMCs.

The CDR3 consists of 13 residues. Trimming removed 4 bases from V and 2 bases from J, with 9 bases in between. Germline-derived CDR1 and CDR2 are LNHDA and SQIVND (reference sequence). The assay was immunoSEQ multiplex PCR, and TCRdb's table has in-frame clones only and misses some. The sample consists of some 150,000 clones, 80% of them appearing once. Sequenced material: peripheral blood. The genes are TRBV19 and TRBJ2-7; no clear D gene. The sequence was obtained from a woman aged 50 to 65 with acute or convalescent COVID-19. The CDR3 nucleotides read TGTGCCAGTAGTACAACGGAGACCTACGAGCAGTACTTC. Amino acids: CASSTTETYEQYF.